This TCR beta chain was captured by sequencing in a study of identical twins. One entry per CDR3 protein results from TCRdb running MiXCR on the 5' RACE reads. The table has around 1.7 million distinct CDR3 sequences, around a third seen once. As for this clonotype: Its antigen is as yet unknown.

Study conclusions and caveats: In drawing conclusions, the study used cross-sectional statistical analysis and did not follow the same donors. Twins showed weaker excess sharing in their beta out-of-frame sequences.

Everyone who donated was a healthy Caucasian. V lost 4 bases and J lost 5; bases outside the gene matches: 12. Germline V gene sequence: CDR1 SNHLY, CDR2 FYNNEI. CDR3 length: 17 amino acids. Material: cord blood. The clonotype was recovered from a newborn girl in good health. The chain combines TRBV2 with TRBJ2-5, with TRBD2 matching over 11 bases. The CDR3 DNA follows: TGTGCCAGCAGTGGGGGGACTAGCGGAGTGGCGGGGGAGACCCAGTACTTC. As protein: CASSGGTSGVAGETQYF.